Each of the 18 T cell receptor beta chains below was sequenced from the same sample in a study of cytomegalovirus exposure and HLA in healthy donors. PCR amplification relied on 60 Vbeta primers (plus 13 Jbeta primers). Sequencing was performed with immunoSEQ multiplex PCR; in TCRdb, only in-frame clones are kept and a portion is missing. The table includes over 100,000 clones, approximately 64% detected once. The sample taken for sequencing was PBMCs. The receptors here all came from a woman aged 40 to 55 in good health and CMV-seronegative.

The chain links TRBV4-3 to TRBJ1-1; D gene ambiguous. V was clipped by 0 bases and J by 1 base, with 3 bases between them. The germline CDR1 and CDR2 sequences are LGHNA and YSLEER. The CDR3 has 13 amino acids. Here the CDR3 DNA reads TGCGCCAGCAGCCAAGAGAGGAACACTGAAGCTTTCTTT. Residues: CASSQERNTEAFF.

The rearrangement links TRBV30 to TRBJ1-2; 7 positions match TRBD1. CDR1 and CDR2 from the germline V gene are GTSNPN and SVGIG (reference sequence). V shed 5 bases and J 3 bases; nucleotides not matched to a gene: 0. The CDR3 sequence is 11 residues long. CDR3: CAWGQDYGYTF. The CDR3 region has the DNA TGTGCCTGGGGACAGGACTATGGCTACACCTTC.

This rearrangement joins TRBV15 to TRBJ1-4, with unresolved D. Germline V gene sequence: CDR1 LNHNV, CDR2 YYDKDF (reference sequence). This CDR3 region has 15 residues. Trimming took 0 bases from V and 5 from J, leaving 10 bases between them. The CDR3 sequence: CATSRDPTGNEKLFF. CDR3 nucleotide sequence: TGTGCCACCAGCAGAGATCCAACCGGGAATGAAAAACTGTTTTTT. Variable domain in full (rest from reference TRBV15 and TRBJ1-4): DAMVIQNPRYQVTQFGKPVTLSCSQTLNHNVMYWYQQKSSQAPKLLFHYYDKDFNNEADTPDNFQSRRPNTSFCFLDIRSPGLGDTAMYLCATSRDPTGNEKLFFGSGTQLSVL.

The V gene is TRBV11-2, the J gene TRBJ1-1; 7 bases agree with TRBD1. V was pared by 8 bases and J by 5 bases, with 8 bases of the junction left unmatched. CDR3 length equals 13 residues. The germline gives CDR1 SGHAT, CDR2 FQNNGV. The CDR3 is CASRQGGLTEAFF. The DNA of the CDR3 is TGTGCCAGCCGACAGGGAGGCTTAACTGAAGCTTTCTTT.

V and J are TRBV27 and TRBJ2-4; 7 bases are a match to TRBD1. Germline trimming cut 4 bases from V and 0 bases from J; bases unmatched to any gene: 3. CDR3 size: 15 residues. Looked up from germline, CDR1 is MNHEY and CDR2 is SMNVEV (reference sequence). CDR3 region: CASSSGQVAKNIQYF. The CDR3, as DNA: TGTGCCAGCAGTTCCGGACAGGTAGCCAAAAACATTCAGTACTTC.

CDR3 coding DNA: TGTGCCAGCTTCCCATACCGGGTCCTACGGGGCTACACCTTC. Amino acids: CASFPYRVLRGYTF. The rearrangement joins TRBV6-1 to TRBJ1-2; no reliable D call. V lost 8 bases, J lost 8 bases, and 21 bases lay in between. The CDR3 is 14 amino acids. CDR1 is MNHNS and CDR2 is SASEGT in the germline V gene.

This chain's CDR3 is CSVDRGAEQYF. DNA for the CDR3: TGCAGCGTGGACAGGGGCGCCGAGCAGTACTTC. The chain joins TRBV29-1 to TRBJ2-7, with 9 bases lining up with TRBD1. With 6 bases clipped from V and 6 bases from J, the junction kept 3 bases outside the gene matches. CDR3 length equals 11 residues. In germline, CDR1 is SQVTM, CDR2 ANQGSEA.

The chain uses TRBV7-6 and TRBJ1-1; the D is unclear. The CDR3 extends over 13 amino acids. V was cut by 4 bases and J by 4 bases, with 10 bases left in between. Germline-derived CDR1 and CDR2 are SGHVS and FNYEAQ. The CDR3 reads CASSSIEGTEAFF. CDR3 nucleotides: TGTGCCAGCAGCTCTATCGAGGGCACTGAAGCTTTCTTT.

A word on this clone: The junction differs from germline at one of its ends, possibly a read error. The sample carries other DNA sequences with the same CDR3. The chain uses TRBV6-1 and TRBJ1-4; TRBD1 might be the D (5 bases). Per the germline V gene, CDR1 is MNHNS and CDR2 is SASEGT. This CDR3 is built from 16 residues. CDR3 sequence reads: CASSENPGGGGEKLFF. DNA of the CDR3: TGTGCCAGCAGTGAAAATCCGGGGGGTGGGGGTGAAAAGCTGTTTTTT.

V usage is TRBV18 and J usage is TRBJ2-3; D not certain. The CDR3 spans 15 residues. The germline CDR1 and CDR2 sequences are KGHSH and LQKENI. Trimming stripped 3 bases from V and 1 base from J, with 11 bases between. The CDR3, as DNA: TGTGCCAGCTCACCCATAAATGGAGGCACAGATACGCAGTATTTT. This sequence encodes CASSPINGGTDTQYF.

The chain couples TRBV4-1 to TRBJ1-5, with a tentative D call TRBD1 (6 bases). Trimming cost V 4 bases and J 6 bases, with 10 bases left between them. Looked up from germline, CDR1 is MGHRA and CDR2 is YSYEKL. The CDR3 spans 13 residues. CDR3 sequence reads: CASSLQGSQPQHF. DNA of the CDR3: TGCGCCAGCAGCCTGCAGGGGAGTCAGCCCCAGCATTTT.

This chain uses TRBV28 with TRBJ1-1, with 7 bases fitting TRBD1. The V and J ends lost 10 bases and 0 bases, in that order; junction bases with no gene match: 11. The germline V gene encodes CDR1 MDHEN and CDR2 SYDVKM. CDR3 length equals 15 residues. CDR3 sequence reads: CATSPAGTVNTEAFF. CDR3 sequence (DNA): TGTGCCACCTCCCCGGCCGGGACAGTGAACACTGAAGCTTTCTTT. The full variable domain, in which reference TRBV28 and TRBJ1-1 provide the parts outside the CDR3, is DVKVTQSSRYLVKRTGEKVFLECVQDMDHENMFWYRQDPGLGLRLIYFSYDVKMKEKGDIPEGYSVSREKKERFSLILESASTNQTSMYLCATSPAGTVNTEAFFGQGTRLTVV.

The chain has TRBV11-3 and TRBJ2-1; the match to TRBD2 covers 13 bases. CDR1 is SGHNT, CDR2 YENEEA, per germline. CDR3 length equals 16 residues. V was pared by 1 base and J by 10 bases, with 7 bases of the junction left unmatched. The CDR3 DNA reads TGTGCCAGCAGCTTAGGACTAGCGGGGGGTACGGGAGAGCAGTTCTTC. Amino acids: CASSLGLAGGTGEQFF.

This rearrangement joins TRBV28 to TRBJ1-2, with unresolved D. This CDR3 region has 12 residues. V shed 1 base and J shed 7 bases, with 7 bases lying between them. Per the germline V gene, CDR1 is MDHEN and CDR2 is SYDVKM. CDR3 in DNA: TGTGCCAGCAGTTTATTCCTGAGTGGCTACACCTTC. Its translation is CASSLFLSGYTF.

The table lists this clone with a few counts. The chain joins TRBV4-3 to TRBJ1-1, with TRBD1 identical over 8 bases. The CDR3 totals 15 residues. Trimming removed 1 base from V and 4 bases from J; junction bases left unmatched: 5. Germline CDR1 reads LGHNA; CDR2 reads YSLEER. CDR3 sequence (DNA): TGCGCCAGCAGCCAAGGCGTCCAGGGGGCCACTGAAGCTTTCTTT. Protein: CASSQGVQGATEAFF.

This clone was counted a few times. V is TRBV25-1 and J is TRBJ2-7; maybe TRBD2 (5 bases). Germline CDR1 and CDR2: MGHDK and SYGVNS. Trimming took 4 bases from V and 8 from J, leaving 21 bases between them. This CDR3 has 15 amino acids. The CDR3 DNA reads TGTGCCAGCAGTGGACTGACTGCAGGAGGCTCACAGCAGTACTTC. Translated: CASSGLTAGGSQQYF.

The J gene is TRBJ2-4, the V gene TRBV7-2, with D perhaps TRBD2 (7 bases). The CDR3 consists of 17 residues. V was pared by 3 bases and J by 0 bases, with 15 bases between. Germline V gene sequence: CDR1 SGHTA, CDR2 FQGNSA. CDR3 region: CASSFRGGGLAKNIQYF. DNA of the CDR3: TGTGCCAGCAGCTTCCGAGGGGGGGGTCTAGCCAAAAACATTCAGTACTTC.

The CDR3 loop is CASSPQGLNTEAFF. The DNA of the CDR3 is TGTGCCAGCTCACCGCAGGGGTTGAACACTGAAGCTTTCTTT. The chain uses TRBV18 and TRBJ1-1; a possible D gene is TRBD1 (6 bases). CDR1 is KGHSH, CDR2 LQKENI, per germline. V was clipped by 3 bases and J by 0 bases, with 8 bases between them. The CDR3 covers 14 residues.